The 10 T cell receptor beta chains below were found in one sample sequenced in a study of breast tumors, draining lymph nodes, adjacent tissues. From the multiplex PCR reads, TCRdb called clonotypes with MiXCR, one entry per CDR3 protein. Among fewer than 25,000 distinct CDR3 sequences, roughly 60% were seen once, and the ten largest hold over 15%. Sequencing was carried out using tumor-adjacent breast tissue. These receptors were collected from a female donor with breast cancer. Some clones in this sample may be carry-over from other donors' samples.

This clonotype has just one count. V and J are TRBV11-2 and TRBJ1-5; the D is unclear. Germline V CDR1 and CDR2: SGHAT, FQNNGV. The V and J ends lost 5 bases and 5 bases respectively, with 16 bases between them. This CDR3 has 15 residues. The DNA of the CDR3 is TGTGCCAGCAGCCCAGGTTTTACTGGCCATCAGCCCCAGCATTTT. It codes for CASSPGFTGHQPQHF.

The rearrangement uses TRBV5-1 and TRBJ1-1; D gene ambiguous. V shed 4 bases and J shed 0 bases, with 7 bases lying between them. CDR1 and CDR2 (germline): SGHRS, YFSETQ. The CDR3 totals 13 residues. CDR3 bases: TGCGCCAGCAGCATAACAGTGAACACTGAAGCTTTCTTT. Translating gives CASSITVNTEAFF.

This sequence joins TRBV4-2 and TRBJ1-5, with 9 bases identical to TRBD1. The CDR3 has 20 residues. Germline V gene lookup returns CDR1 LGHNA and CDR2 YNFKEQ. With V trimmed by 5 bases and J by 5 bases, 22 bases remained unmatched. The CDR3 DNA is TGTGCCAGCAGCGAAGTGGGCAGGTTTGCGGGACAGGGAAGTCATCAGCCCCAGCATTTT. Protein sequence: CASSEVGRFAGQGSHQPQHF.

The chain uses TRBV7-9 and TRBJ2-7, with 10 bases lining up with TRBD2. Per the germline V gene, CDR1 is SEHNR and CDR2 is FQNEAQ (reference sequence). V dropped 6 bases and J dropped 3; count of bases not matched to a gene: 8. The CDR3 totals 15 residues. The CDR3: CASSAGLAGDYEQYF. CDR3 DNA sequence: TGTGCCAGCAGTGCGGGGCTAGCGGGAGACTACGAGCAGTACTTC.

The chain is built from TRBV4-1 and TRBJ2-4; perhaps TRBD2 as D (5 bases). V was clipped by 0 bases and J by 0 bases, with 15 bases between them. Germline CDR1 is MGHRA and CDR2 is YSYEKL. The CDR3 has 18 amino acids. The CDR3 loop reads CASSQDPASGIAKNIQYF. As DNA, the CDR3 is TGCGCCAGCAGCCAAGATCCGGCCAGCGGAATAGCCAAAAACATTCAGTACTTC.

The rearrangement uses TRBV10-3 and TRBJ2-7, with 11 bases fitting TRBD1. Unmatched junction bases numbered 3, after V lost 3 bases and J lost 5 bases. The CDR3 extends over 14 amino acids. Germline V CDR1 and CDR2: ENHRY, SYGVKD. The chain's CDR3 is CAISERTGGDEQYF. Here the CDR3 DNA reads TGTGCCATCAGTGAAAGGACAGGGGGCGACGAGCAGTACTTC.

By share, this clonotype ranks as medium-sized. The J gene is TRBJ2-7, the V gene TRBV2; D possibly matches TRBD1 or TRBD2 (7 bases each). The CDR3 spans 14 residues. Trimming shortened V by 6 bases and J by 0 bases, and 12 bases separated the two germline ends. Per germline, CDR1 SNHLY and CDR2 FYNNEI. This CDR3 reads CASRSGTASYEQYF. The CDR3 DNA follows: TGTGCCAGCAGGAGCGGGACAGCCTCCTACGAGCAGTACTTC.

The chain has TRBV7-8 and TRBJ1-6; 10 nucleotides align to TRBD1. Trimming at V came to 11 bases and at J to 9 bases, leaving 13 bases not matched to a gene. This CDR3 region has 15 residues. Germline V CDR1 and CDR2: SGHVS, FQNEAQ. The CDR3 DNA is TGTGCCGGTAAATCCGGATGGACAGGGGGTTCACCCCTCCACTTT. Amino acids: CAGKSGWTGGSPLHF.

The V and J genes are TRBV2 and TRBJ2-1, with a tentative D call TRBD2 (5 bases). This CDR3 contains 13 residues. Trimming left V 6 bases short and J 7 bases short, with 13 bases between. Looked up from germline, CDR1 is SNHLY and CDR2 is FYNNEI. The CDR3 spells CASSELRANEQFF. CDR3 nucleotide sequence: TGTGCCAGCAGCGAACTGAGGGCTAATGAGCAGTTCTTC.

This clonotype was detected many times. A much bigger clone sits one base away, suggesting this may be a read error. The final CDR3 position lacks the conserved phenylalanine or tryptophan, pointing to a likely read error. This rearrangement joins TRBV7-9 to TRBJ2-5; D gene unclear. This CDR3 comprises 14 residues. Germline lookup yields CDR1 SEHNR and CDR2 FQNEAQ (reference sequence). The germline V and J ends were trimmed by 1 base and 7 bases, with 13 bases remaining between them. CDR3 nucleotides: TGTGCCAGCAGCTTAGGGGCGAGTCATGTGACCCAGTACCTC. This codes for CASSLGASHVTQYL.